The 5 T cell receptor beta chains in this list originate from one sample, sequenced in a study of regulatory T cells in long-lasting Graves disease. Arm-PCR with iRepertoire HTBI primers amplified the CDR3 regions for these TCR beta libraries. One entry per CDR3 protein results from TCRdb running MiXCR on the multiplex PCR reads. The table shows about 400,000 distinct CDR3 sequences, with 15% to 19% occurring only once. As to time point: newly diagnosed GD, antithyroid drugs for less than 3 months. With RNA extracted from PBMCs as input, the TCR library was made. Source: peripheral blood mononuclear cells (PBMCs), taken at new diagnosis, from a patient treated with antithyroid drugs. These receptors originate from a female donor with Graves disease.

This clonotype was seen ten or more times. V is TRBV12-3 or TRBV12-4 and J is TRBJ1-2; 7 nucleotides agree with TRBD1. J gave up 6 bases and V 6 bases, and 7 bases lay outside the gene matches. The CDR3 is made up of 13 amino acids. This chain's CDR3 is CASSRGQVDGYTF. The CDR3 DNA sequence: TGTGCCAGCAGCCGCGGACAGGTTGATGGCTACACCTTC.

There are many counts of this clonotype. This chain joins TRBV15 and TRBJ2-7; 7 bases agree with TRBD1. CDR1 and CDR2 (germline): LNHNV, YYDKDF (reference sequence). The CDR3 sequence is 14 residues long. V lost 2 bases, J lost 2 bases, and 3 bases stayed unmatched. CDR3 coding DNA: TGTGCCACCAGCAGACAACAGGGGACCTACGAGCAGTACTTC. Protein: CATSRQQGTYEQYF. Variable domain in full (rest from reference TRBV15 and TRBJ2-7): DAMVIQNPRYQVTQFGKPVTLSCSQTLNHNVMYWYQQKSSQAPKLLFHYYDKDFNNEADTPDNFQSRRPNTSFCFLDIRSPGLGDTAMYLCATSRQQGTYEQYFGPGTRLTVT.

This clonotype came up many times. The chain combines TRBV4-1 with TRBJ1-1, with TRBD1 identical over 7 bases. Per the germline V gene, CDR1 is MGHRA and CDR2 is YSYEKL. The CDR3 extends over 16 amino acids. Trimming took 1 base from V and 10 from J; bases not matched to a gene: 15. The CDR3 loop reads CASSQVGTAGHSGAFF. DNA for the CDR3: TGCGCCAGCAGCCAAGTAGGGACAGCGGGCCACTCAGGAGCTTTCTTT.

This clonotype appeared a few times. The chain carries TRBV7-9 and TRBJ2-5; D may match TRBD1 or TRBD2 (5 bases each). V was cut by 5 bases and J by 5 bases, with 12 bases left in between. Germline loops: CDR1 SEHNR, CDR2 FQNEAQ (reference sequence). There are 13 residues in the CDR3. CDR3 in amino acids: CASSHWDRETQYF. The CDR3 nucleotides read TGTGCCAGCAGCCATTGGGACCGGGAGACCCAGTACTTC.

V gene TRBV12-3 or TRBV12-4 combines with J gene TRBJ2-1; 9 nucleotides line up with TRBD1. The CDR3 runs 15 residues. J gave up 6 bases and V 4 bases, and 7 bases lay outside the gene matches. CDR3 DNA: TGTGCCAGCAGTTCCGGACAGGGGTTGGGCAATGAGCAGTTCTTC. It encodes CASSSGQGLGNEQFF.